Listed below are T cell receptor beta chains from one sample, sequenced in a study of blood T cells in healthy people across ages. Via MiXCR, TCRdb re-called the 5' RACE reads, giving one row per CDR3 protein. The repertoire holds 660,000 or so distinct CDR3 sequences, 58% seen once, with 30% to 40% in the top ten. Source material: blood. The source of these receptors is a man between 60 and 70 years old in good health. Both conserved end residues are part of each CDR3. D genes are given only for firm matches. Where a row states a size, it is once, few, many or the class of an expanded clone; other rows omit it.

>few|TRBJ2-7|TRBD1|TRBV10-3
TGTGCCATCAGGGGGGACAGGGACGAGCAGTACTTC
CAIRGDRDEQYF
>-|TRBJ2-3|-|TRBV7-2
TGTGCCAGCAGCTTAGCAGGGGATGGCACAGATACGCAGTATTTT
CASSLAGDGTDTQYF
>-|TRBJ2-5|-|TRBV20-1
TGCAGTGCTAGAGGGAATTTCGAGACCCAGTACTTC
CSARGNFETQYF
>-|TRBJ2-1|TRBD2|TRBV25-1
TGTGCCAGCAGTGAGATTGGGCCGGGACTAGGGGGTCGGGAGCAGTTCTTC
CASSEIGPGLGGREQFF
>many|TRBJ2-3|-|TRBV5-1
TGCGCCAGCAGCTTGGGAGCAGGGGCCGAGGGAGATACGCAGTATTTT
CASSLGAGAEGDTQYF
>few|TRBJ2-7|-|TRBV10-3
TGTGCCATCAGGACAGGAGACACCCCCGAGCAGTACTTC
CAIRTGDTPEQYF
>-|TRBJ2-4|TRBD2|TRBV12-3/TRBV12-4
TGTGCCAGCAGTCCTTCGCCTAGCGGAAACATTCAGTACTTC
CASSPSPSGNIQYF
>-|TRBJ1-2|-|TRBV27
TGTGCCAGCAGCCCGACAGGCGTCTATGGCTACACCTTC
CASSPTGVYGYTF
>few|TRBJ2-5|-|TRBV10-3
TGTGCCATCAGGGGAACAGCAATCAAAGAGACCCAGTACTTC
CAIRGTAIKETQYF
>few|TRBJ2-7|TRBD2|TRBV7-9
TGTGCCAGCAGCGCTAGCGGGGCGATCTCCTACGAGCAGTACTTC
CASSASGAISYEQYF
>-|TRBJ2-7|-|TRBV7-2
TGTGCCAGCAGCTTAGCGCTTGGGGCCGCCTACGAGCAGTACTTC
CASSLALGAAYEQYF
>many|TRBJ2-5|-|TRBV7-6
TGTGCCAGCAGCTATACACAACAAGAGACCCAGTACTTC
CASSYTQQETQYF
>-|TRBJ1-1|-|TRBV29-1
TGCAGCACTTCGGGGGTTATGTATGAAGCTTTCTTT
CSTSGVMYEAFF
>-|TRBJ2-1|-|TRBV7-2
TGTGCCAGCAGCTTACTGGCGGGGTTCCCCAATGAGCAGTTCTTC
CASSLLAGFPNEQFF
>-|TRBJ2-7|-|TRBV9
TGTGCCAGCAGCCCTCAAGGCCCAAGGTACTACGAGCAGTACTTC
CASSPQGPRYYEQYF
>-|TRBJ2-3|-|TRBV2
TGTGCCAGCAGGGCGGGTCTAGCGCCTAGCACAGACACGCAGTATTTT
CASRAGLAPSTDTQYF
>-|TRBJ1-2|-|TRBV20-1
TGCAGTGCTAGAGATCCCGGAGCCGACCCTGGCTACACCTTC
CSARDPGADPGYTF
>few|TRBJ2-7|-|TRBV20-1
TGCAGTGCAAGGGGGGAATACGAGCAGTACTTC
CSARGEYEQYF
>once|TRBJ1-2|-|TRBV14
TGTGCCAGCAGCTTAAGATCAGGGAGTGACTATGGCTACACCTTC
CASSLRSGSDYGYTF
>-|TRBJ2-3|-|TRBV11-2
TGTGCCAGCAGCCCTAGAGGGGGAAATACAGATGCGCAGTATTTT
CASSPRGGNTDAQYF
>-|TRBJ2-7|-|TRBV3-1
TGTGCCAGCAGCTGGCAGGGAGGCAATGAGCAGTACTTC
CASSWQGGNEQYF
>-|TRBJ2-3|-|TRBV5-1
TGCGCCAGCAGCTTGCCCAGCGGTGGGCATACTAGCACAGATACGCAGTATTTT
CASSLPSGGHTSTDTQYF
>few|TRBJ2-1|-|TRBV13
TGTGCCAGCAGCAAACGGGACCGTTACAATGAGCAGTTCTTC
CASSKRDRYNEQFF